The TCR beta chain under discussion was sequenced for a study of T cells in Graves' hyperthyroidism and ophthalmopathy (dated by TCRdb to between 2017 and 2020). About the full investigation: To identify TCR V-J signatures that set the groups apart, the researchers used a discovery cohort of about a hundred patients, made up of roughly 45 with Graves' ophthalmopathy and about 60 with stable Graves' hyperthyroidism. In addition, the study compared T-cell repertoires in thyroid tissue and in blood from five to seven Graves' hyperthyroidism patients. Prospective prediction of ophthalmopathy was tested in an independent validation cohort consisting of 18 to 20 hyperthyroidism patients and 15 or so patients who later progressed to ophthalmopathy. Once sampling was done, hyperthyroidism patients were given methimazole at a starting dose of 30 mg daily, whereas ophthalmopathy patients were given high-dose intravenous methylprednisolone. The paper reports TCR Vbeta CDR3 sequencing of more than 120 peripheral blood samples: under 45 ophthalmopathy, 75 to 80 hyperthyroidism and around 17 progressor patients. The 75 to 100 discovery patients were randomly split 7:3 into training and test sets.

Exclusion was applied to patients with uncontrolled infections, other autoimmune diseases, pregnancy or lactation. Clinical symptoms, serum thyroxine and TRAb, thyroid ultrasound, and orbital computed tomography formed the basis for the diagnoses. Total RNA was extracted using Trizol reagent, and RNA quality was assessed on an Agilent 2100 Bioanalyzer. Turning to this clonotype: What this receptor recognizes is not known. No qualities accompany the bases; no much larger clone lies one base away.

Trimming costs V 0 bases and J 2 bases, and their ends lie 8 bases apart. Inclusive of the bounding cysteine and phenylalanine, the CDR3 is 15 residues long. Of all the DNA, just the CDR3 is kept, 45 bases in frame from base 1. Reading the germline V gene gives CDR1 MNHNS and CDR2 SASEGT. Results and caveats for the whole study, not just this receptor: Blood samples also contained most of the expanded thyroid clonotypes (frequency above 0.001), which suggests that blood repertoires may reflect thyroid immune responses. No statistical method was used to set the sample size in advance, and investigators knew the group allocation. A 13 V-J signature model separated ophthalmopathy from stable hyperthyroidism, with about 88% sensitivity and around 84% specificity in cross-validation and 80%/75% in testing. In validation, the model predicted progression to ophthalmopathy with 65% to 71% sensitivity and 72.22% specificity, a median of around six months before onset.

The TCR beta CDR3 regions were amplified from RNA transcripts. A first-round RT-PCR of the TCR CDR3 used the HTBI primer set with the Qiagen OneStep RT-PCR kit. A second multiplex PCR round built the libraries, followed by size selection and purification. Sequencing of the libraries was done on an Illumina HiSeq2000 using paired-end 100 bp reads. The paper's data handling went like this. SOAPnuke was used to process the raw data, with reads discarded if the reads contained adapters or uncalled bases, had a mean Phred below 15, or lacked an exact constant-primer or identifier match. COPE v1.2.5 was used to merge the high-quality paired reads, and each unique nucleotide sequence was defined as a clonotype. Clonotypes were aligned to IMGT TRBV, TRBD and TRBJ reference segments using MiTCR v1.1. Analysis was restricted to V-J combinations with a frequency above 0.0001, which covered over 98% of repertoires. A TCS score was defined as the ratio between F50 (clonal expansion) and ExV (chaos), using BLOSUM62-based TCRdist between CDR3 peptides within each V-J. Welch's t-statistics and random forest reduced 514 V-J features to roughly 13, which were used in a naive Bayes classifier (R e1071). The Morisita-Horn index was used to measure how similar the thyroid and blood repertoires were. TCRdb itself trimmed the public reads at Q25 with fastp, ran MiXCR and retained productive beta chains. Merged by CDR3 protein, the rows form single entries marked with the most common genes and DNA. These V and J calls derive from TCRdb rather than the authors' analysis. This sample lists over 650,000 distinct CDR3 sequences; 40% to 55% were detected once. The top ten constitute about 7.7% of the sample.

Sequencing was done on a sample of peripheral blood or thyroid tissue (not recorded which). This clonotype was sampled from an adult man with Graves' disease, either hyperthyroidism or ophthalmopathy (not recorded which). The chain employs TRBV6-1 and TRBJ1-5; a confident D gene designation cannot be given. This receptor has the CDR3 CASSEAGGRNQPQHF. The sequenced DNA: TGTGCCAGCAGTGAAGCGGGTGGGCGCAATCAGCCCCAGCATTTT.